This entry concerns a single T cell receptor beta chain. The antigen is unknown. Roughly 0.45 to 1 ug RNA was reverse transcribed with random hexamers. One entry per CDR3 protein results from TCRdb running MiXCR on the immunoSEQ multiplex PCR reads. The sample has some 200,000 distinct CDR3 sequences; 90% to 95% are singletons. The data derive from a study of CD8 T cells in Susac syndrome. Notes on the study in general: By the study's own acknowledgment, its TCR sequencing and HLA analysis included relatively few individuals.

Sequencing of TCR beta was performed on blood CD8+ T cells and on blood CD4+ T cells. Relapsing-remitting disease, either stable or active, was present in the multiple sclerosis controls, who were treatment-naive patients. The CD8+ and CD4+ T cells were negatively isolated, with the TEMRA cells enriched by FACS. This TCR derives from a human donor with multiple sclerosis. Sequenced input: CD8+ T cells from PBMCs.

The CDR3 sequence is CASSTHMAAGDLGYTF. As DNA, the CDR3 is TGTGCCAGCAGCACCCACATGGCCGCTGGGGACCTTGGCTACACCTTC. V gene TRBV9 combines with J gene TRBJ1-2, with a possible D match to TRBD1 (5 bases). This CDR3 spans 16 amino acids. The germline V gene encodes CDR1 SGDLS and CDR2 YYNGEE. V was shortened by 4 bases and J by 7 bases, with 23 bases between the two germline ends.